Described below is a single T cell receptor beta chain sequence and its context. V shed 3 bases and J shed 7 bases, with 21 bases lying between them. The CDR3 is 16 residues long. The germline gives CDR1 MDHEN, CDR2 SYDVKM. The entry originates in a study of blood T cell repertoires in COVID-19. About the study: The United States, Italy and Spain were the sources of the acute and convalescent COVID-19 samples. PBMCs, B-cell-depleted T cells, or T cells provided the cDNA or gDNA that made up the material.

How the authors handled the data: Counts of nucleated cells, estimated from reference gene primer amplification, were obtained. Assay: immunoSEQ multiplex PCR; the TCRdb copy retains only in-frame clones and omits some. The V and J calls and clone size were taken over from that table, and D and trimming were inferred from the DNA. Of about 180,000 clones in the sample, about 84% are singletons; the top ten hold 18%. Sequenced sample: peripheral blood. The J gene is TRBJ1-2, the V gene TRBV28, with unresolved D. The receptor was derived from a person aged 70 to 85 with COVID-19, enrolled during active disease. The CDR3 region has the DNA TGTGCCAGCAGTTTCGCTGGGAGGGTCGGGGATCTTGGCTACACCTTC. Translating gives CASSFAGRVGDLGYTF.